Sequencing of this TCR beta chain was carried out in a study of cytomegalovirus exposure and HLA in healthy donors. CDR3 size: 17 residues. The junction had 9 bases not matched to a gene; V was cut back by 4 bases and J by 5 bases. From germline, CDR1 is MNHEY and CDR2 SMNVEV (reference sequence). With 60 Vbeta and 13 Jbeta primers, the PCR was carried out. Repertoires were generated with immunoSEQ multiplex PCR, while TCRdb's copy carries only in-frame clones and drops some. The table includes fewer than 150,000 clones, roughly 80% detected once. The specimen was PBMCs. V usage is TRBV27 and J usage is TRBJ2-5; TRBD2 agrees at 14 bases. The sequence derives from a middle-aged woman in good health and CMV-seropositive. CDR3: CASSSGTSGSLGETQYF. Here the CDR3 DNA reads TGTGCCAGCAGTTCCGGGACTAGCGGGAGTCTGGGGGAGACCCAGTACTTC.